A selection of T cell receptor beta chains follows, all from one sample in a study of breast tumors, draining lymph nodes, adjacent tissues. TCRdb itself ran the multiplex PCR reads through MiXCR, one entry per CDR3 protein. Among tens of thousands of distinct CDR3 sequences listed, roughly a fifth were seen once. Sequenced material: axillary lymph node tissue. Every receptor here comes from a female donor with breast cancer. Some clones in this sample may be carry-over from other donors' samples. The CDR3 runs from the conserved cysteine through the conserved F or W. D genes are given only for firm matches. For some rows the clone size is stated as once, few or many, or as a class when expanded; others skip it.

D gene: NA
J gene: TRBJ1-6
clone size: NA
V gene: TRBV27
CDR3 DNA: TGTGCCAGCAGTTTTCTCCAAGGGGAAAGTTTTGGATCACCCCTCCACTTT
CDR3 protein: CASSFLQGESFGSPLHF

D gene: NA
J gene: TRBJ2-2
clone size: many
V gene: TRBV10-3
CDR3 DNA: TGTGCCATCAGTACTGACATTTACGGGGAGCTGTTTTTT
CDR3 protein: CAISTDIYGELFF

D gene: NA
J gene: TRBJ2-2
clone size: NA
V gene: TRBV20-1
CDR3 DNA: TGCAGTGCCCTGGACCTGACGAACACCGGGGAGCTGTTTTTT
CDR3 protein: CSALDLTNTGELFF

D gene: NA
J gene: TRBJ2-6
clone size: many
V gene: TRBV6-2/TRBV6-3
CDR3 DNA: TGTGCCAGCACCGAAGGTGGTGGGGCCAACGTCCTGACTTTC
CDR3 protein: CASTEGGGANVLTF

D gene: TRBD1
J gene: TRBJ2-1
clone size: many
V gene: TRBV9
CDR3 DNA: TGTGCCAGCAGCGTAGAAGGGACAGGCTACAATGAGCAGTTCTTC
CDR3 protein: CASSVEGTGYNEQFF

D gene: NA
J gene: TRBJ1-2
clone size: many
V gene: TRBV12-3/TRBV12-4
CDR3 DNA: TGTGCCAGCAGTTTCGGGGGCCCGGGAGGCCGGATCTATGGCTACACCTTC
CDR3 protein: CASSFGGPGGRIYGYTF

D gene: TRBD1
J gene: TRBJ1-3
clone size: many
V gene: TRBV2
CDR3 DNA: TGTGCCAGCAGTGGGACAGGGAATGGAAACACCATATATTTT
CDR3 protein: CASSGTGNGNTIYF

D gene: TRBD2
J gene: TRBJ2-1
clone size: many
V gene: TRBV7-9
CDR3 DNA: TGTGCCAGCAGCTTAGTGGGACTAGCGACCAATGAGCAGTTCTTC
CDR3 protein: CASSLVGLATNEQFF

D gene: TRBD2
J gene: TRBJ2-1
clone size: once
V gene: TRBV6-2/TRBV6-3
CDR3 DNA: TGTGCCAGCAGTTACCAACTAGCGGGGCTATACAATGAGCAGTTCTTC
CDR3 protein: CASSYQLAGLYNEQFF

D gene: TRBD2
J gene: TRBJ2-7
clone size: NA
V gene: TRBV28
CDR3 DNA: TGTGCCAGCAGCCCCGGGGGAGCGGGAGGTGGGTACGAGCAGTACTTC
CDR3 protein: CASSPGGAGGGYEQYF

D gene: TRBD2
J gene: TRBJ2-5
clone size: many
V gene: TRBV15
CDR3 DNA: TGTGCCACCAGCATCCTAGCGGACCAAGAGACCCAGTACTTC
CDR3 protein: CATSILADQETQYF

D gene: TRBD2
J gene: TRBJ2-1
clone size: NA
V gene: TRBV15
CDR3 DNA: TGTGCCACCAGCCCGGGGACTAGCGGGAGAGTAACACGGTCCTATAATGGGCAGTTCTTC
CDR3 protein: CATSPGTSGRVTRSYNGQFF

D gene: NA
J gene: TRBJ2-6
clone size: many
V gene: TRBV19
CDR3 DNA: TGTGCCAGTAGTGACCCCAGTAGATCTGGGGCCAACGTCCTGACTTTC
CDR3 protein: CASSDPSRSGANVLTF

D gene: NA
J gene: TRBJ2-3
clone size: few
V gene: TRBV27
CDR3 DNA: TGTGCCAGCAGTCCCCAGGACTACACAGATACGCAGTATTTT
CDR3 protein: CASSPQDYTDTQYF